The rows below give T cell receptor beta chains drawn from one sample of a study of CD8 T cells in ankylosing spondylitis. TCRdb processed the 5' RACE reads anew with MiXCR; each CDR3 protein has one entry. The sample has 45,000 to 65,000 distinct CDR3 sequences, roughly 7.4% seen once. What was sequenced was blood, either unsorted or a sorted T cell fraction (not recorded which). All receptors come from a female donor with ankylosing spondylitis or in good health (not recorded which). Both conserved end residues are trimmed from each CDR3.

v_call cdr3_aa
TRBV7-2 ASSAHGQGQPQH
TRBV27 ASSLTANSPLH
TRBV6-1 ASSPLGTSYEQY
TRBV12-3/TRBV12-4 ASSLSPGGWDTEAF
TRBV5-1 ASSVVPRGAWTGELF
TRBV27 ASSLNEKLF
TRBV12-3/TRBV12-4 ASSFEGEANQPQH
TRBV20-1 SARPRGREVDRQPQH
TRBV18 ASSGRTVEAF
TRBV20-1 SARPGTLDQPQH
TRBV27 ASSSKILRLAGGSQETQY
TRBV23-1 ASSLQRGATRRGDYGTDTQY
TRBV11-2 ASSLAETGELF
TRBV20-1 SAAFRSNQPQH
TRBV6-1 ASGRQGNTEAF
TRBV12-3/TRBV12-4 ASRSGTGINQPQH
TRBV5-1 ASSLVGQTEAF
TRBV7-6 ASSLSGNTIY
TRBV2 ASSDAPGTQSQETQY
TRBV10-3 AISESLGQGLGYT
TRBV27 AATGTNTDTQY
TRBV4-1 ASSLSPKGGTGSADTQY
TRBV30 AWSKRGGVYEQY
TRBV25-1 ASSEYVTDTQY
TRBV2 ASSRLAGVSYNEQF
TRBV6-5 ASSYLPNTGELF
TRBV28 ASSVKDYGYT
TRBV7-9 ASSLAGGNIQY
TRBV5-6 ASSPGLRNTEAF
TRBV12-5 ASGISRGGPRNTEAF
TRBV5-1 ASSLLPGQVNTEAF
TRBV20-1 SAGSVNTEAF
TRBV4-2 ASSQDISGGLVNTQY
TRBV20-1 SARDWQGGNNEQF
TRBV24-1 ATSPATSGVADTQY
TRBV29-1 SVGGQNQETQY
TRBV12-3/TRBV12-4 ASSSQGLQAF
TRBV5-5 ASSLGRDRYEKLF
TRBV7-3 ASSGLAADTQY
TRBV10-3 AISESLAGGTDTQY
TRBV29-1 SVVTGTGYGYT
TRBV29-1 SVGQSNYGYT
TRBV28 ASRSPGQGFGNEQF
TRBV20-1 SAPTGTTEAF
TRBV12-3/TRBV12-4 ASRGPSGGAVEQF
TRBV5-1 ASSLNGVPDTQY
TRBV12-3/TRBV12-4 ASSLAVSGGARDTQY
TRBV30 AWRWMNTEAF
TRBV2 ASSSRIAGSGTQY
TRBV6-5 ASSSLKVGTITEELSGANVLT
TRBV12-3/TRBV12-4 ASSLRTGGLGGYT